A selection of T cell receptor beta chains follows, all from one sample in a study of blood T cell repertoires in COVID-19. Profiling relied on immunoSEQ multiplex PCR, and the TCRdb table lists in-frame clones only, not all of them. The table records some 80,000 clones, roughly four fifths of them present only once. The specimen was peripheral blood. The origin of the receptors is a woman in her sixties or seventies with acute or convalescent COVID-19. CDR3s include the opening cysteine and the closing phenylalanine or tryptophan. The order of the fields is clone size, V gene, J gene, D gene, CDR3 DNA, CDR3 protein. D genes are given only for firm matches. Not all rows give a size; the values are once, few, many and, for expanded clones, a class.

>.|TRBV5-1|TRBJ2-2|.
TGCGCCAGCAGCCAGACAGAGAAAAACACCGGGGAGCTGTTTTTT
CASSQTEKNTGELFF
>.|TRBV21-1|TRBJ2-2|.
TGTGCCAGCAGCAAAGCGCAAAGACACCACTCGAACACCGGGGAGCTGTTTTTT
CASSKAQRHHSNTGELFF
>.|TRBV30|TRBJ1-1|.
TGTGCCTGGAGTGTTACTTTATCCGGGACTAGTAACACTGAAGCTTTCTTT
CAWSVTLSGTSNTEAFF
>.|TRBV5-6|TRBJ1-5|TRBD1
TGTGCCAGCAGCAAGATACAGGGGGATCAGCCCCAGCATTTT
CASSKIQGDQPQHF
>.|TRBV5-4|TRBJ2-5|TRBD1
TGTGCCAGCAGCTCGAGGACAGGGACCCAAGAGACCCAGTACTTC
CASSSRTGTQETQYF
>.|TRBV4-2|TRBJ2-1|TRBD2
TGTGCCAGCAGCCCCGAGAGACTAGCGGAAAGCTCCTACAATGAGCAGTTCTTC
CASSPERLAESSYNEQFF
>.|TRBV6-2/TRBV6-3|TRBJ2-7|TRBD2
TGTGCCAGCAGTTTCTCCGGGACTACGGAGCAGTACTTC
CASSFSGTTEQYF
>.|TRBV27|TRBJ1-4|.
TGTGCCAGCAGTTTTCGGAGTAACGGAAAACTGTTTTTT
CASSFRSNGKLFF
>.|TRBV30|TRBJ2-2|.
TGTGCCTGGAATGTACCTCCGCAGGTGAACACCGGGGAGCTGTTTTTT
CAWNVPPQVNTGELFF
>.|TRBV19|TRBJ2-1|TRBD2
TGTGCCAGTCGTCAGCGGGAGGTTGTTGATGAGCAGTTCTTC
CASRQREVVDEQFF
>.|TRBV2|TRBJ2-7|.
TGTGCCAGCTCCGGAAACGTTGGACAGCTGAATCCCTACGAGCAGTACTTC
CASSGNVGQLNPYEQYF
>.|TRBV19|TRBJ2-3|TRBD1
TGTGCCAGTAGTTCTCCCGGGACAGGGGGCACAGATACGCAGTATTTT
CASSSPGTGGTDTQYF
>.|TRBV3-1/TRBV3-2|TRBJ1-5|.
TGTGCCAGCAGCCAGGGACACTATAGCAATCAGCCCCAGCATTTT
CASSQGHYSNQPQHF
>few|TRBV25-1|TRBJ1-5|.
TGTGCCAGCAGTGACGGGAATCAGCCCCAGCATTTT
CASSDGNQPQHF
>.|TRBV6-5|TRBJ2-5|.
TGTGCCAGCAGTTACTCCAGAGGCGAGACCCAGTACTTC
CASSYSRGETQYF
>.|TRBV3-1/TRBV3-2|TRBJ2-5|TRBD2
TGTGCCAGCAGCCAAGATCTAGCGGGGTTACGGGAGACCCAGTACTTC
CASSQDLAGLRETQYF
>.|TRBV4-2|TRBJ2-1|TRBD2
TGTGCCAGCAGCCACCTAGCGGGAGGCTCCTACAATGAGCAGTTCTTC
CASSHLAGGSYNEQFF
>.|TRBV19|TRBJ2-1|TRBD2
TGTGCCAGTAGTAAGCGGACTAGCTTTAGGAATGAGCAGTTCTTC
CASSKRTSFRNEQFF
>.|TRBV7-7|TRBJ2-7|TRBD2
TGTGCCAGCAGCCCAATTACTAGCGGGAGCTTTTACGAGCAGTACTTC
CASSPITSGSFYEQYF
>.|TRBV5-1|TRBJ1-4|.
TGCGCCAGCAGCTTGTACGGGGGGCCAGAAGGGGAAAAACTGTTTTTT
CASSLYGGPEGEKLFF
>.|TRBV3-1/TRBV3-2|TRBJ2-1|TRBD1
TGTGCCAGCAGCGGGACAGCCTTAAATGAGCAGTTCTTC
CASSGTALNEQFF
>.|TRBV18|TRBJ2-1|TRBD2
TGTGCCAGCTCACACAAGACTAGCCGAGATGAGCAGTTCTTC
CASSHKTSRDEQFF
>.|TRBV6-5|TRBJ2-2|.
TGTGCCAGCATTTGGGGGCGGGAGATCGGGGAGCTGTTTTTT
CASIWGREIGELFF